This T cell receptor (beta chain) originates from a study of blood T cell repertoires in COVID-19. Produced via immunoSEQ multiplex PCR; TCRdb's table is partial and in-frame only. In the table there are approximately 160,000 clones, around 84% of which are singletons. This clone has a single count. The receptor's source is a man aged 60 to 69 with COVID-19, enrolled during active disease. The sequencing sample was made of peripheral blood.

The CDR3 DNA follows: TGTGCCAGCAGTTACAACCAACTAGACTATGGCTACACCTTC. It specifies CASSYNQLDYGYTF. The chain couples TRBV6-5 to TRBJ1-2; D remains ambiguous. CDR3 length: 14 residues. V was cut by 2 bases and J by 3 bases, with 10 bases left in between. Germline lookup yields CDR1 MNHEY and CDR2 SVGAGI.